The rows below give T cell receptor beta chains drawn from one sample of a study of response to subunit inactivated influenza vaccine. MiXCR, applied by TCRdb to the RT-PCR reads, yields one record per CDR3 protein. The data show 500,000 to 600,000 distinct CDR3 sequences, over 9% seen once. These data also formed part of another study, on T cells expressing NK-cell markers.

The specimen comprised PBMCs from blood, sampled on the day of vaccination. These receptors originate from a man aged 50-60 years who received an inactivated influenza vaccine. Both conserved end residues are trimmed from each CDR3. D genes are given only for firm matches.

v_call	d_call	cdr3_length	j_call	cdr3_aa
TRBV20-1	.	12	TRBJ2-1	SAQRGSSYNEQF
TRBV7-2	.	12	TRBJ1-5	ASSLGWGNQPQH
TRBV5-1	.	12	TRBJ2-2	ASSLGHDTGELF
TRBV6-5	.	12	TRBJ2-7	ASSHDSETYEQY
TRBV24-1	TRBD2	14	TRBJ2-1	ATSGVAGRSYNEQF
TRBV29-1	TRBD2	12	TRBJ2-1	SVGASGRAFEQF
TRBV29-1	.	10	TRBJ2-1	SVSQLYNEQF
TRBV12-3/TRBV12-4	.	13	TRBJ2-3	ASSSGWMGTDTQY
TRBV9	TRBD2	15	TRBJ2-5	ASSVVASGLAGETQY
TRBV6-2/TRBV6-3	TRBD1	16	TRBJ2-2	ASRQRPGTEKNTGELF
TRBV3-1	.	13	TRBJ2-2	ASSQSFMNTGELF
TRBV6-2/TRBV6-3	.	10	TRBJ1-5	ASSYSYQPQH
TRBV15	TRBD1	11	TRBJ2-1	ATSFPNRGSVF
TRBV7-6	.	15	TRBJ2-7	ASSASLTGPLRDEQY
TRBV7-2	.	13	TRBJ2-3	ASSFGGPQTDTQY